The following is a TCR beta chain sequence with its context. The data were taken from a study of T cell changes during pregnancy in multiple sclerosis. Germline assignment: CDR1 LNHDA and CDR2 SQIVND (reference sequence). V trimming: 5 bases; J trimming: 8 bases; junction bases outside the gene matches: 11. The CDR3 length is 15 residues. Data came from immunoSEQ multiplex PCR; TCRdb stores just in-frame clones and leaves some out. The sample lists about 31,000 clones; 70% to 90% were seen once. The rearrangement links TRBV19 to TRBJ2-1; 8 bases align to TRBD2. The sequenced sample was CD8+ T cells from peripheral blood mononuclear cells, obtained in the second trimester of pregnancy. The source is a female donor with multiple sclerosis, enrolled in a pregnancy study. The CDR3 is CASSGPGLGIHEQFF. The CDR3 region has the DNA TGTGCCAGTAGTGGCCCGGGACTAGGCATCCATGAGCAGTTCTTC.